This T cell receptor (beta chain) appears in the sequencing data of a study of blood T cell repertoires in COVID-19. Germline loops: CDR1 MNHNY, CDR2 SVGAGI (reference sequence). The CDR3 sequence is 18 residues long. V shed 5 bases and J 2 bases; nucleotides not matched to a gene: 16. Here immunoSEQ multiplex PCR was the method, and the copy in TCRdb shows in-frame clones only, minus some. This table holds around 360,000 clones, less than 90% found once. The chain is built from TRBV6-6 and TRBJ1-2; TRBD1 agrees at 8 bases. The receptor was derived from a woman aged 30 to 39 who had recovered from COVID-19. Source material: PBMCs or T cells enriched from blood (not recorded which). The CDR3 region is CASSPWSTGTGLNYGYTF. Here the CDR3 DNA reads TGTGCCAGCAGTCCCTGGAGCACCGGGACAGGACTAAACTATGGCTACACCTTC.